This TCR beta chain was captured by sequencing in a study of blood T cells in healthy people across ages. Study conclusions and caveats: PBMCs were not sorted, which prevented a conclusive comparison of naive versus antigen-experienced cells. CMV infection status of these donors was not known. Higher diversity and more naive CD4+ cells were features of long-lived donors, compared to aged donors. Roughly linearly, TCR beta diversity per million T cells fell as age increased.

With a J-beta primer mix and a sample-barcoded 5' primer, a second PCR ran about 7 to 12 cycles. From the 5' RACE reads, TCRdb called clonotypes with MiXCR, one entry per CDR3 protein. Of around 1,500,000 distinct CDR3 sequences in the sample, 42% are singletons; the top ten hold 7.9%. In the case of this clonotype: The antigen is not known.

CDR3 length equals 15 residues. Trimming removed 5 bases from V and 2 bases from J; junction bases left unmatched: 9. Germline V CDR1 and CDR2: DFQATT, SNEGSKA (reference sequence). This TCR was recovered from a woman aged 18-29 years in good health. The sample consisted of blood. The J gene is TRBJ1-2, the V gene TRBV20-1, with 9 positions matching TRBD1. The CDR3 region has the DNA TGCAGTGCTGCCCGGACAGGGGAAGGGAACTATGGCTACACCTTC. Its translation is CSAARTGEGNYGYTF.